This entry lists 22 T cell receptor beta chains sequenced from one sample in a study of cytomegalovirus exposure and HLA in healthy donors. Data came from immunoSEQ multiplex PCR; TCRdb stores just in-frame clones and leaves some out. The sample shows about 76,000 clones, roughly 94% of them seen only once. Specimen: PBMCs. These receptors all stem from a woman younger than 35 in good health and CMV-seronegative.

The V gene is TRBV18, the J gene TRBJ2-1; D is possibly TRBD1 (6 bases). Germline V CDR1 and CDR2: KGHSH, LQKENI. V lost 3 bases and J 8 bases, leaving 11 bases between the germline ends. This CDR3 is built from 13 residues. CDR3 in amino acids: CASSPGTTDEQFF. In DNA, the CDR3 is TGTGCCAGCTCACCCGGGACAACGGATGAGCAGTTCTTC.

The chain recombines TRBV6-1 with TRBJ1-4; 7 positions agree with TRBD1. Trimming took 8 bases from V and 8 from J; bases not matched to a gene: 11. The CDR3 has 14 residues. In germline, CDR1 is MNHNS, CDR2 SASEGT. The CDR3 is CASVGRQGWEKLFF. CDR3 nucleotide sequence: TGTGCCAGCGTGGGGAGACAGGGTTGGGAAAAACTGTTTTTT.

This chain links TRBV27 with TRBJ2-7; TRBD1 matches at 8 bases. Per germline, CDR1 MNHEY and CDR2 SMNVEV (reference sequence). This CDR3 region has 13 residues. The V segment lost 5 bases and the J segment 4 bases; nucleotides outside the gene matches: 4. The CDR3 sequence is CASSPGGRYEQYF. CDR3 DNA: TGTGCCAGCAGTCCAGGGGGCAGGTACGAGCAGTACTTC.

CDR3 nucleotide sequence: TGTGCCAGCAGTTACCTGAGTGTCGGGGAGCTGTTTTTT. It translates to CASSYLSVGELFF. The chain couples TRBV6-6 to TRBJ2-2; the D is unclear. From germline, CDR1 is MNHNY and CDR2 SVGAGI (reference sequence). The CDR3 spans 13 residues. Trimming cost V 2 bases and J 7 bases, with 8 bases left between them.

This CDR3 reads CASSPGRGQVQPQHF. The DNA of the CDR3 is TGTGCCAGCTCACCAGGCAGGGGTCAAGTTCAGCCCCAGCATTTT. This chain connects TRBV18 to TRBJ1-5, with a possible D match to TRBD1 (6 bases). The CDR3 loop spans 15 amino acids. Trimming left V 2 bases short and J 6 bases short, with 14 bases between. Germline CDR1 and CDR2: KGHSH and LQKENI.

This sequence joins TRBV19 and TRBJ1-2, with 7 bases aligning to TRBD1. The CDR3 spans 14 residues. The germline CDR1 and CDR2 sequences are LNHDA and SQIVND (reference sequence). Unmatched junction bases numbered 8, after V lost 4 bases and J lost 6 bases. CDR3 nucleotides: TGTGCCAGTAGTACCTCCGGGACAGTCGATGGCTACACCTTC. Translation: CASSTSGTVDGYTF.

With regard to this clone: Other DNA sequences within the sample encode an identical CDR3. This chain uses TRBV5-1 with TRBJ2-7; 8 positions agree with TRBD1. CDR1 is SGHRS and CDR2 is YFSETQ in the germline V gene. The CDR3 loop spans 15 amino acids. Losses at the gene ends were 4 bases for V and 2 bases for J; bases not matched to a gene: 8. DNA of the CDR3: TGCGCCAGCAGCCCTTCGGGACAGGTTCCCTACGAGCAGTACTTC. It is translated as CASSPSGQVPYEQYF.

The V gene is TRBV19, the J gene TRBJ1-2, with 8 bases that match TRBD1. V trimming: 3 bases; J trimming: 8 bases; junction bases outside the gene matches: 11. The CDR3 consists of 15 residues. Looked up from germline, CDR1 is LNHDA and CDR2 is SQIVND (reference sequence). CDR3 residues: CASSIAVRGLYGYTF. The CDR3 coding sequence is TGTGCCAGTAGTATCGCGGTCAGGGGGCTATACGGCTACACCTTC.

This chain uses TRBV28 with TRBJ1-3; D gene unclear. The CDR3 runs 14 residues. The V end was cut by 8 bases, the J end by 2 bases, with 13 bases between. The V gene's germline CDR1 is MDHEN and CDR2 SYDVKM. The CDR3 nucleotides read TGTGCCAGCTTAACTGGCGGGGCTGGAAACACCATATATTTT. Protein: CASLTGGAGNTIYF.

The V call is TRBV27, the J call TRBJ2-4; D perhaps matches TRBD2 (5 bases). CDR1 and CDR2 from the germline V gene are MNHEY and SMNVEV (reference sequence). Trimming left V 3 bases short and J 3 bases short, with 9 bases between. The CDR3 is made up of 14 amino acids. The CDR3 DNA is TGTGCCAGCAGTTTTTCGGGATACAAAAACATTCAGTACTTC. Translation gives CASSFSGYKNIQYF.

The chain employs TRBV11-2 and TRBJ1-1; 9 bases map to TRBD1. CDR1 and CDR2 from the germline V gene are SGHAT and FQNNGV. The CDR3 totals 13 residues. V lost 5 bases, J lost 10 bases, and 8 bases stayed unmatched. Here the CDR3 DNA reads TGTGCCAGCAGCCCTACAGGGGGCACACGAGCTTTCTTT. It is translated as CASSPTGGTRAFF.

The CDR3 loop reads CASRPGQGTEAFF. The CDR3 bases are TGTGCCAGCAGACCGGGACAGGGGACTGAAGCTTTCTTT. The J gene is TRBJ1-1, the V gene TRBV6-6, with 10 bases lining up with TRBD1. Per the germline V gene, CDR1 is MNHNY and CDR2 is SVGAGI (reference sequence). V lost 6 bases to trimming and J lost 5 bases; unmatched junction nucleotides: 3. The CDR3 runs 13 residues.

The V and J genes are TRBV28 and TRBJ1-2, with D perhaps TRBD1 (6 bases). Trimming removed 4 bases from V and 6 bases from J, with 21 bases in between. Germline V gene data show CDR1 as MDHEN and CDR2 as SYDVKM. This CDR3 has 16 residues. The CDR3 sequence is CASSSRFGGAADGYTF. Written as DNA, the CDR3 is TGTGCCAGCAGTTCTCGGTTTGGGGGGGCCGCGGATGGCTACACCTTC.

The chain carries TRBV25-1 and TRBJ2-2, with TRBD2 as a possible D gene (5 bases). V lost 4 bases to trimming and J lost 4 bases, with 7 bases between them. Germline V gives CDR1 MGHDK, CDR2 SYGVNS. This CDR3 has 13 amino acids. Here the CDR3 reads CASSGESTGELFF. The CDR3 coding sequence is TGTGCCAGCAGTGGGGAGTCCACCGGGGAGCTGTTTTTT.

The chain couples TRBV11-2 to TRBJ2-1; a possible D gene is TRBD1 (5 bases). The V gene lost 2 bases and the J gene lost 10 bases, with 24 bases spanning the gap. The CDR3 has 17 amino acids. Germline V lookup: CDR1 SGHAT, CDR2 FQNNGV. The chain's CDR3 is CASSLSPGSATRTEQFF. CDR3 in DNA: TGTGCCAGCAGCTTATCTCCAGGGTCGGCGACTCGGACGGAGCAGTTCTTC. Based on the CDR3 plus reference TRBV11-2 and TRBJ2-1, the full variable domain is EAGVAQSPRYKIIEKRQSVAFWCNPISGHATLYWYQQILGQGPKLLIQFQNNGVVDDSQLPKDRFSAERLKGVDSTLKIQPAKLEDSAVYLCASSLSPGSATRTEQFFGPGTRLTVL.

V is TRBV19 and J is TRBJ2-2, with 8 bases aligning to TRBD2. The germline V gene has CDR1 LNHDA and CDR2 SQIVND (reference sequence). With V trimmed by 10 bases and J by 6 bases, 16 bases remained unmatched. The CDR3 covers 16 residues. The CDR3 loop is CATRGGSGALAGELFF. DNA for the CDR3: TGTGCCACCCGAGGGGGTAGCGGGGCCCTCGCCGGGGAGCTGTTTTTT.

V usage is TRBV4-1 and J usage is TRBJ2-7; TRBD2 matches at 9 bases. V shed 3 bases and J 3 bases; nucleotides not matched to a gene: 6. There are 15 residues in the CDR3. The V gene's germline CDR1 is MGHRA and CDR2 YSYEKL. In DNA, the CDR3 is TGCGCCAGCAGCCAGAACCTAGCGGGGTTCTACGAGCAGTACTTC. Its translation is CASSQNLAGFYEQYF.

The rearrangement joins TRBV5-6 to TRBJ1-1; 8 nucleotides agree with TRBD1. The V gene's germline CDR1 is SGHDT and CDR2 YYEEEE. Unmatched junction bases numbered 14, after V lost 3 bases and J lost 4 bases. This CDR3 is 17 amino acids long. CDR3 residues: CASSSGTGWGSGTEAFF. CDR3 DNA: TGTGCCAGCAGCTCAGGGACAGGCTGGGGCAGCGGCACTGAAGCTTTCTTT.

This clone was counted once. This chain links TRBV10-3 with TRBJ1-1; 9 bases match TRBD1. The V gene end was trimmed by 6 bases and the J gene end by 5 bases; junction bases not matched to a gene: 10. The CDR3 covers 15 residues. Per germline, CDR1 ENHRY and CDR2 SYGVKD. Written as DNA, the CDR3 is TGTGCCATCAGAAGAGCCGGGACAGGGAGTACTGAAGCTTTCTTT. This translates into CAIRRAGTGSTEAFF.

The chain is built from TRBV19 and TRBJ2-5; D ambiguous. Germline V gives CDR1 LNHDA, CDR2 SQIVND (reference sequence). V was trimmed by 3 bases and J by 5 bases, leaving 13 bases between them. This CDR3 has 14 residues. The DNA of the CDR3 is TGTGCCAGTAGTATTGGGTGGGCGCGCGAGACCCAGTACTTC. Protein: CASSIGWARETQYF.

This sequence joins TRBV5-1 and TRBJ2-1, with D hard to call. Trimming stripped 2 bases from V and 10 bases from J, with 16 bases between. CDR1 and CDR2 (germline): SGHRS, YFSETQ. The CDR3 sequence is 14 residues long. This CDR3 reads CASSFPQPREEQFF. The DNA for the CDR3 is TGCGCCAGCAGCTTTCCACAGCCGAGAGAGGAGCAGTTCTTC.

The chain combines TRBV30 with TRBJ2-1; D may be TRBD2 (7 bases). V was clipped by 0 bases and J by 8 bases, with 14 bases between them. CDR1 and CDR2 from the germline V gene are GTSNPN and SVGIG (reference sequence). The CDR3 runs to 14 residues. The chain's CDR3 is CAWSVRRGADEQFF. The CDR3 DNA follows: TGTGCCTGGAGTGTACGCCGGGGGGCCGATGAGCAGTTCTTC. Variable domain in full (rest from reference TRBV30 and TRBJ2-1): SQTIHQWPATLVQPVGSPLSLECTVEGTSNPNLYWYRQAAGRGLQLLFYSVGIGQISSEVPQNLSASRPQDRQFILSSKKLLLSDSGFYLCAWSVRRGADEQFFGPGTRLTVL.